This is a list of T cell receptor beta chains from one sample in a study of neurological immune-mediated disorders. TCRdb fed the 5' RACE reads into MiXCR, producing one record per CDR3 protein. Seen here are some 60,000 distinct CDR3 sequences, about 10% observed once, and the top ten hold around 13%. Sequences were obtained from PBMCs. The origin of the receptors is a young man in good health. Both conserved end residues are part of each CDR3. The order of the fields is clone size, D gene, V gene, J gene, CDR3 protein, CDR3 DNA. D genes are given only for firm matches. The size field is filled for only some rows; it gives once, few, many or a size class.

abundance: many
d_gene: .
v_gene: TRBV20-1
j_gene: TRBJ1-5
CDR3aa: CSARDPTGGGQPQHF
CDR3nt: TGCAGTGCTAGGGATCCCACGGGTGGGGGACAGCCCCAGCATTTT

abundance: .
d_gene: .
v_gene: TRBV4-1
j_gene: TRBJ1-2
CDR3aa: CASSQDPEPGFNYGYTF
CDR3nt: TGCGCCAGCAGCCAAGATCCGGAGCCAGGGTTTAACTATGGCTACACCTTC

abundance: many
d_gene: TRBD2
v_gene: TRBV7-6
j_gene: TRBJ2-7
CDR3aa: CASSELAQSYEQYF
CDR3nt: TGTGCCAGCAGCGAACTAGCGCAGTCCTACGAGCAGTACTTC

abundance: many
d_gene: .
v_gene: TRBV4-2
j_gene: TRBJ2-7
CDR3aa: CASSQDFSGATSSYEQYF
CDR3nt: TGTGCCAGCAGCCAAGATTTCAGCGGTGCCACGAGCTCCTACGAGCAGTACTTC

abundance: .
d_gene: .
v_gene: TRBV5-1
j_gene: TRBJ2-7
CDR3aa: CASSRAGPLDEQYF
CDR3nt: TGCGCCAGCAGTCGGGCCGGTCCCCTAGACGAGCAGTACTTC

abundance: many
d_gene: TRBD1
v_gene: TRBV7-2
j_gene: TRBJ2-7
CDR3aa: CASSLARDRVYEQYF
CDR3nt: TGTGCCAGCAGCTTAGCCCGGGACAGGGTTTACGAGCAGTACTTC

abundance: many
d_gene: TRBD2
v_gene: TRBV9
j_gene: TRBJ2-3
CDR3aa: CASSPRGMTSLQRTDTQYF
CDR3nt: TGTGCCAGCAGCCCCCGAGGGATGACTAGCCTACAACGCACAGATACGCAGTATTTT

abundance: many
d_gene: .
v_gene: TRBV5-5
j_gene: TRBJ1-5
CDR3aa: CASSLALHGAISNQPQHF
CDR3nt: TGTGCCAGCAGCTTGGCCCTACACGGGGCCATAAGCAATCAGCCCCAGCATTTT

abundance: many
d_gene: TRBD1
v_gene: TRBV7-9
j_gene: TRBJ2-7
CDR3aa: CASTPQRGTGVGLEGYEQYF
CDR3nt: TGTGCCAGCACCCCCCAACGAGGGACAGGGGTGGGACTAGAGGGCTACGAGCAGTACTTC

abundance: many
d_gene: .
v_gene: TRBV7-3
j_gene: TRBJ2-5
CDR3aa: CASSLSASHLRQETQYF
CDR3nt: TGTGCCAGCAGCCTCTCGGCCAGCCATTTACGCCAAGAGACCCAGTACTTC